The 22 T cell receptor beta chains in this list originate from one sample, sequenced in a study of blood T cell repertoires in COVID-19. The assay was immunoSEQ multiplex PCR, and TCRdb's table has in-frame clones only and misses some. Of roughly 100,000 clones detected, approximately 91% appear once; the ten largest clones hold 5.1%. The sample was peripheral blood. The receptors derive from a human donor in a cohort sampled during active COVID-19.

This sequence joins TRBV9 and TRBJ2-1; 8 positions agree with TRBD2. J gave up 7 bases and V 2 bases, and 8 bases lay outside the gene matches. The CDR3 consists of 15 residues. Per the germline V gene, CDR1 is SGDLS and CDR2 is YYNGEE. CDR3 in amino acids: CASSVGTSLRNEQFF. For the CDR3, the DNA is TGTGCCAGCAGCGTCGGGACTAGTCTTAGGAATGAGCAGTTCTTC.

This clone was observed a single time. Relative to the germline gene, one junction end is altered; a read error may explain this. The chain carries TRBV4-1 and TRBJ1-2; D gene ambiguous. CDR1 and CDR2 (germline): MGHRA, YSYEKL. This CDR3 is 14 amino acids long. The chain's CDR3 is CASSQDPGTDGYTF. CDR3 DNA: TGCGCCAGCAGCCAAGATCCGGGAACAGATGGATACACCTTC.

The J gene is TRBJ2-7, the V gene TRBV5-1, with TRBD1 matching over 7 bases. V trimming: 4 bases; J trimming: 4 bases; junction bases outside the gene matches: 2. This CDR3 is 12 amino acids long. CDR1 SGHRS and CDR2 YFSETQ come from the germline V gene. In nucleotides, the CDR3 is TGCGCCAGCAGCAACAGGGGTTACGAGCAGTACTTC. Protein: CASSNRGYEQYF.

The chain is built from TRBV18 and TRBJ2-1, with 10 nucleotides matching TRBD2. This CDR3 is built from 14 residues. V lost 8 bases, J lost 8 bases, and 9 bases stayed unmatched. Germline CDR1 and CDR2: KGHSH and LQKENI. The CDR3 sequence is CASREVAGGDEQFF. CDR3 nucleotides: TGTGCCAGCCGCGAGGTAGCGGGAGGTGATGAGCAGTTCTTC.

This clone was seen a single time. The J gene is TRBJ2-6, the V gene TRBV11-2; a weak D match, TRBD2 (5 bases). V lost 8 bases and J lost 1, with 24 bases in between. The CDR3 runs 19 residues. CDR1 and CDR2 from the germline V gene are SGHAT and FQNNGV. DNA of the CDR3: TGTGCCAGCCGCAAAGCGGCAATTCTGGGTCCTTCTGGGGCCAACGTCCTGACTTTC. Protein: CASRKAAILGPSGANVLTF.

V usage is TRBV11-3 and J usage is TRBJ2-2, with D possibly matching TRBD2 (5 bases). This CDR3 is built from 13 residues. Germline lookup yields CDR1 SGHNT and CDR2 YENEEA. The germline V and J ends were trimmed by 1 base and 9 bases, with 9 bases remaining between them. CDR3 residues: CASSLGGRRELFF. In DNA form, the CDR3 reads TGTGCCAGCAGCTTAGGAGGGCGCAGGGAGCTGTTTTTT.

The chain employs TRBV25-1 and TRBJ2-1; a weak D match, TRBD2 (5 bases). Germline V CDR1 and CDR2: MGHDK, SYGVNS. The CDR3 loop spans 18 amino acids. V lost 1 base, J lost 2 bases, and 18 bases lay in between. The CDR3 nucleotides read TGTGCCAGCAGTGAATTGTTTGGGAGATCGTCGACCTACAATGAGCAGTTCTTC. This sequence encodes CASSELFGRSSTYNEQFF. Filled out from reference TRBV25-1 and TRBJ2-1, the complete variable domain reads EADIYQTPRYLVIGTGKKITLECSQTMGHDKMYWYQQDPGMELHLIHYSYGVNSTEKGDLSSESTVSRIRTEHFPLTLESARPSHTSQYLCASSELFGRSSTYNEQFFGPGTRLTVL.

The chain has TRBV21-1 and TRBJ2-7; the DNA was not used to check the table's D call, TRBD1. TRBV21-1 is given as a pseudogene. The CDR3 runs 13 residues. The CDR3 region has the DNA TGTGCCAGTCGGGACAGTCTCTCTTACGAGCAGTACTTC. It translates to CASRDSLSYEQYF.

A word on this clone: An end of the junction differs from the germline gene, which may be a read error. For the CDR3, the DNA is TGTGCCAGTAACCCGCAGGGGGCTAAGGAAAAACTGTTTTTT. Residues: CASNPQGAKEKLFF. V usage is TRBV2 and J usage is TRBJ1-4, with TRBD1 matching 8 bases. This CDR3 has 14 amino acids. Germline CDR1 is SNHLY and CDR2 is FYNNEI.

The J gene is TRBJ1-6, the V gene TRBV7-2; D may be TRBD1 (6 bases). This CDR3 comprises 14 residues. Per germline, CDR1 SGHTA and CDR2 FQGNSA. V was trimmed by 1 base and J by 8 bases, leaving 9 bases between them. CDR3: CASSLGGPYSPLHF. The CDR3 nucleotides are TGTGCCAGCAGCTTAGGGGGGCCTTATTCACCCCTCCACTTT.

The rearrangement links TRBV5-5 to TRBJ2-7; weak D call: TRBD1 (6 bases). Per the germline V gene, CDR1 is SGHKS and CDR2 is YYEKEE (reference sequence). The CDR3 covers 15 residues. The V gene lost 3 bases and the J gene lost 6 bases, with 19 bases spanning the gap. The CDR3 nucleotides read TGTGCCAGCAGCTCCGGGACAATAGGGTCCGGCGAGCAGTACTTC. This gives the protein CASSSGTIGSGEQYF.

This chain links TRBV6-6 with TRBJ1-2; weak D call: TRBD1 (5 bases). The V and J ends lost 0 bases and 4 bases respectively, with 9 bases between them. Germline V gives CDR1 MNHNY, CDR2 SVGAGI (reference sequence). The CDR3 spans 14 residues. CDR3 sequence (DNA): TGTGCCAGCAGTTACTCGATAGACAGCTATGGCTACACCTTC. Protein product: CASSYSIDSYGYTF.

This clone came up once. V is TRBV11-1 and J is TRBJ2-2, with 7 positions matching TRBD1. CDR1 SGHAT and CDR2 FQDESV come from the germline V gene (reference sequence). J was trimmed by 5 bases and V by 5 bases; bases with no gene match: 8. The CDR3 sequence is 15 residues long. The CDR3 region has the DNA TGTGCCAGCAGCGCCAGGGGGATTGGAACCGGGGAGCTGTTTTTT. Translation gives CASSARGIGTGELFF.

The chain uses TRBV24-1 and TRBJ2-1, with 14 bases identical to TRBD2. CDR3 length equals 16 residues. The V gene's germline CDR1 is KGHDR and CDR2 SFDVKD. Unmatched junction bases numbered 6, after V lost 4 bases and J lost 8 bases. CDR3 sequence reads: CATSEAGLAGAYEQFF. Here the CDR3 DNA reads TGTGCCACCAGTGAGGCGGGACTAGCGGGAGCGTATGAGCAGTTCTTC.

This chain connects TRBV7-2 to TRBJ2-1; 7 bases fit TRBD2. CDR1 and CDR2 (germline): SGHTA, FQGNSA. The junction had 7 bases not matched to a gene; V was cut back by 6 bases and J by 5 bases. The CDR3 is 14 amino acids. The CDR3, as DNA: TGTGCCAGCAGGGCGGCTAGCGGTAACAATGAGCAGTTCTTC. Translation gives CASRAASGNNEQFF.

The chain recombines TRBV11-3 with TRBJ1-1; TRBD1 matches at 9 bases. Trimming removed 5 bases from V and 8 bases from J; junction bases left unmatched: 6. CDR1 and CDR2 (germline): SGHNT, YENEEA. This CDR3 region has 13 residues. The CDR3 DNA follows: TGTGCCAGCAGCCAGAGGACAGGGGCAGAAGCTTTCTTT. This translates into CASSQRTGAEAFF.

This clone was picked up a small number of times. The chain recombines TRBV7-2 with TRBJ2-7; a weak D match, TRBD1 (5 bases). Trimming stripped 5 bases from V and 1 base from J, with 24 bases between. CDR3 length: 18 amino acids. The germline V gene has CDR1 SGHTA and CDR2 FQGNSA. Written as DNA, the CDR3 is TGTGCCAGCAGCCACAGGATAGAAAAATTGACGACATCCTACGAGCAGTACTTC. Amino acids: CASSHRIEKLTTSYEQYF.

The chain carries TRBV20-1 and TRBJ2-7; D remains unclear. Germline V gives CDR1 DFQATT, CDR2 SNEGSKA (reference sequence). The V and J ends lost 3 bases and 3 bases respectively, with 6 bases between them. The CDR3 covers 11 residues. The CDR3 nucleotides are TGCAGTGCTAGTGACGGCTACGAGCAGTACTTC. Translating it yields CSASDGYEQYF.

The genes are TRBV21-1 and TRBJ2-1; TRBD1 is the table's D call, not checked against the DNA. TRBV21-1 is tagged as a pseudogene. CDR3 length: 17 amino acids. As DNA, the CDR3 is TGTGCCAGCAGCAAAGAGGGACCGGGACAGATAACAATGCAGCAGTTCTTC. Residues: CASSKEGPGQITMQQFF.

This chain links TRBV21-1 with TRBJ2-1; the table assigns TRBD1, which was not confirmed against the DNA. TRBV21-1 is noted as a pseudogene. CDR3 length: 13 residues. The CDR3 DNA reads as TGTGCCAGCAGCAAAGATCCAGGGTATGAGCAGTTCTTC. This encodes CASSKDPGYEQFF.

This chain links TRBV5-5 with TRBJ1-2; unclear D gene. Trimming took 4 bases from V and 2 from J, leaving 18 bases between them. CDR3 length equals 16 residues. Germline lookup yields CDR1 SGHKS and CDR2 YYEKEE (reference sequence). CDR3 residues: CASSPQAREINYGYTF. CDR3 nucleotide sequence: TGTGCCAGCAGCCCTCAGGCACGCGAAATCAACTATGGCTACACCTTC.

V usage is TRBV5-1 and J usage is TRBJ1-2, with 11 bases aligning to TRBD1. Germline V gene sequence: CDR1 SGHRS, CDR2 YFSETQ. V shed 0 bases and J 2 bases; nucleotides not matched to a gene: 6. CDR3 length equals 17 residues. The CDR3 DNA is TGCGCCAGCAGCTTGGTGCGGACAGGGGGCGAAAACTATGGCTACACCTTC. The encoded protein is CASSLVRTGGENYGYTF.